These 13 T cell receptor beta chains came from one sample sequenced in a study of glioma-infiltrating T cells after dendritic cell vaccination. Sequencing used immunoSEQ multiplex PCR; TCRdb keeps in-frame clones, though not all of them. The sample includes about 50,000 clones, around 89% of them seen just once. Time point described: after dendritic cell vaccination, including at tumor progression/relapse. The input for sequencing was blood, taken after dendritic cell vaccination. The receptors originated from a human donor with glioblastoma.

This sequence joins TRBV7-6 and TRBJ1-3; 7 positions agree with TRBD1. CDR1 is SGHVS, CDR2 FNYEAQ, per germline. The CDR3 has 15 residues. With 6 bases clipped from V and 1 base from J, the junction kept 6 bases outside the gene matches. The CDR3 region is CASRPLTGSGNTIYF. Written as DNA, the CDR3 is TGTGCCAGCAGACCCCTGACAGGGTCTGGAAACACCATATATTTT.

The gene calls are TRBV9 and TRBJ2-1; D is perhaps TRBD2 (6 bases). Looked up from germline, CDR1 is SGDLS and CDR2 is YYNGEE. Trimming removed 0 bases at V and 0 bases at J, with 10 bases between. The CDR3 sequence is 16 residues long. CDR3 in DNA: TGTGCCAGCAGCGTAGCTGGAGGGAGCTCCTACAATGAGCAGTTCTTC. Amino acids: CASSVAGGSSYNEQFF.

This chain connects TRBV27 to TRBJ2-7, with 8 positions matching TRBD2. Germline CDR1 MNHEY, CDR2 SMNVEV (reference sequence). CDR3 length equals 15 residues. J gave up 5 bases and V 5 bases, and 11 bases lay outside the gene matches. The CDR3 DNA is TGTGCCAGCAGTACAAGGAGGACTAGCCCGGACGAGCAGTACTTC. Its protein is CASSTRRTSPDEQYF.

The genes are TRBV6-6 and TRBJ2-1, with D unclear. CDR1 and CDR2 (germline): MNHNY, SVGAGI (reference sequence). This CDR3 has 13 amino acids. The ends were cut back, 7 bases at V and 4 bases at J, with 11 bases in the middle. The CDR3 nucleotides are TGTGCCAGCATGTTCCAGATATACAATGAGCAGTTCTTC. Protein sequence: CASMFQIYNEQFF.

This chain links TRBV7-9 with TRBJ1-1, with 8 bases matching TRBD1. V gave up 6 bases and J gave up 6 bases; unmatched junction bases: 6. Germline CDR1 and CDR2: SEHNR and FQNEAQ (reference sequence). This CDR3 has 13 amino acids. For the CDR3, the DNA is TGTGCCAGCAGTCCACAGGGGGTCCCTGAAGCTTTCTTT. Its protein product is CASSPQGVPEAFF.

The CDR3 nucleotides are TGCGCCAGCAGCTTGGGACACTTCGGAGAGACCCAGTACTTC. Its translation: CASSLGHFGETQYF. The chain couples TRBV5-1 to TRBJ2-5; D unresolved. CDR3 size: 14 residues. V was pared by 0 bases and J by 4 bases, with 10 bases between. Germline-derived CDR1 and CDR2 are SGHRS and YFSETQ.

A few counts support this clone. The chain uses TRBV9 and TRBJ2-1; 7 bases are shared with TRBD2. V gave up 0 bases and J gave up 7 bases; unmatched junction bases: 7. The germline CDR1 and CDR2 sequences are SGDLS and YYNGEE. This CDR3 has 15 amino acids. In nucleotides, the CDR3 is TGTGCCAGCAGCGTAGAGGGAGGGCCTGGGAATGAGCAGTTCTTC. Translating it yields CASSVEGGPGNEQFF.

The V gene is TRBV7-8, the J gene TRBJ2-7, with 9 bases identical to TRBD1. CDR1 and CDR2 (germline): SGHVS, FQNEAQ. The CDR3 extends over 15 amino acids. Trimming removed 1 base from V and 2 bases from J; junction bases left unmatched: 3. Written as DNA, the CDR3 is TGTGCCAGCAGCTTAGTGGGACAGGGACCCTACGAGCAGTACTTC. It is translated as CASSLVGQGPYEQYF.

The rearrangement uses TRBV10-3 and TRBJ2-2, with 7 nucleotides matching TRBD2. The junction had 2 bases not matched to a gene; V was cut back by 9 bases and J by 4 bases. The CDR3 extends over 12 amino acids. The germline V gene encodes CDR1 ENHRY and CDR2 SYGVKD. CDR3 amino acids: CAIRTSTGELFF. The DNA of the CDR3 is TGTGCCATAAGGACTAGCACCGGGGAGCTGTTTTTT.

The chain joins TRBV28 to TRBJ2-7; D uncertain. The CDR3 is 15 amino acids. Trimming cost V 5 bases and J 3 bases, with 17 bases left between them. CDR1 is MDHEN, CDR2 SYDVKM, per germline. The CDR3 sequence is CASSLPRPSSYEQYF. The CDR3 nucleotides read TGTGCCAGCAGTCTCCCGCGACCCTCTAGCTACGAGCAGTACTTC.

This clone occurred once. Here the CDR3 DNA reads TGTGCCAGCAGCCCCCACCGAGGGACAGCCAAGAACACTGAAGCTTTCTTT. Its translation: CASSPHRGTAKNTEAFF. The chain employs TRBV9 and TRBJ1-1; TRBD1 matches 7 bases. Germline CDR1 SGDLS, CDR2 YYNGEE. The CDR3 runs 17 residues. The trim removed 4 bases at V and 1 base at J, leaving 13 bases unmatched.

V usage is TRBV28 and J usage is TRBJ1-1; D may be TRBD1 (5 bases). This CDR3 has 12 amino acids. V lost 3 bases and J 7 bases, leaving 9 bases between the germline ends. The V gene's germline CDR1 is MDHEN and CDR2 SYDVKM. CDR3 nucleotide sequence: TGTGCCAGCAGTTTGCGACAGTTTGAAGCTTTCTTT. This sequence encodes CASSLRQFEAFF. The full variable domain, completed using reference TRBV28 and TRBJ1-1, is DVKVTQSSRYLVKRTGEKVFLECVQDMDHENMFWYRQDPGLGLRLIYFSYDVKMKEKGDIPEGYSVSREKKERFSLILESASTNQTSMYLCASSLRQFEAFFGQGTRLTVV.

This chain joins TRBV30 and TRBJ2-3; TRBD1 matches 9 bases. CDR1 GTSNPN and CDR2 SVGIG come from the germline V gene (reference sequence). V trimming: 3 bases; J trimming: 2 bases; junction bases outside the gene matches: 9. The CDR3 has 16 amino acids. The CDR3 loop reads CAWSLPGTGNTDTQYF. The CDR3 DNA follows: TGTGCCTGGAGCTTACCCGGGACAGGGAACACAGATACGCAGTATTTT.